This TCR beta chain was identified in a study of cytomegalovirus exposure and HLA in healthy donors. With 60 Vbeta and 13 Jbeta primers, the PCR was carried out. TCRdb keeps only in-frame clones here, not all; method: immunoSEQ multiplex PCR. The sample carries 100,000 to 150,000 clones, around 81% recorded once. In its sample, this clone was seen a few times. The V end was cut by 0 bases, the J end by 6 bases, with 9 bases between. The CDR3 is made up of 15 amino acids. Germline V gene sequence: CDR1 MNHNS, CDR2 SASEGT. The V and J genes are TRBV6-1 and TRBJ1-6, with unresolved D. This clonotype was obtained from a middle-aged woman in good health and CMV-seronegative. The sequencing input was PBMCs. The CDR3 reads CASSEAGVGNSPLHF. The CDR3 nucleotides are TGTGCCAGCAGTGAAGCCGGAGTCGGTAATTCACCCCTCCACTTT.